Each of the 11 T cell receptor beta chains below was sequenced from the same sample in a study of T cell responses to AZD1222 COVID-19 vaccine. Libraries were prepared by immunoSEQ multiplex PCR; TCRdb keeps only in-frame clonotypes and omits some of them. There are 95,000 or so clones in the sample; roughly 89% occur only once, and roughly 2.8% lies in the top ten. Sequenced here: peripheral blood, sampled on day 0 of MenACWY control vaccination. All receptors come from an adult in good health.

As to this clone: The sample carries other DNA sequences with the same CDR3. This chain joins TRBV27 and TRBJ1-6; 11 positions agree with TRBD1. V was clipped by 4 bases and J by 7 bases; unmatched bases: 0. CDR1 and CDR2 (germline): MNHEY, SMNVEV (reference sequence). CDR3 length: 14 residues. The CDR3 loop is CASSWDRGNSPLHF. The CDR3 DNA reads as TGTGCCAGCAGTTGGGACAGGGGGAATTCACCCCTCCACTTT.

The genes are TRBV19 and TRBJ1-2; 7 nucleotides match TRBD1. Germline CDR1 reads LNHDA; CDR2 reads SQIVND (reference sequence). V lost 5 bases to trimming and J lost 6 bases; unmatched junction nucleotides: 18. The CDR3 is 17 amino acids. The CDR3, as DNA: TGTGCCAGTAGTCCGAGGGGGACAGAATCAACCCGAAATGGCTACACCTTC. It codes for CASSPRGTESTRNGYTF.

The chain joins TRBV6-2 or TRBV6-3 to TRBJ1-2; 8 bases map to TRBD1. Germline V gene data show CDR1 as MNHEY and CDR2 as SVGEGT. There are 13 residues in the CDR3. J was trimmed by 8 bases and V by 6 bases; bases with no gene match: 8. The CDR3, as DNA: TGTGCCAGCAGCCGAGGACAGGGTGGCGGCTACACCTTC. Translation gives CASSRGQGGGYTF.

The chain uses TRBV5-4 and TRBJ2-1; 7 bases are shared with TRBD1. CDR3 length: 16 amino acids. CDR1 is SGHNT and CDR2 is YYREEE in the germline V gene (reference sequence). The V and J ends lost 4 bases and 0 bases, in that order; junction bases with no gene match: 7. In DNA, the CDR3 is TGTGCCAGCAGCGGGGGACAGAAGTCCTCCTACAATGAGCAGTTCTTC. Translated: CASSGGQKSSYNEQFF.

The rearrangement links TRBV5-1 to TRBJ2-2; 7 nucleotides agree with TRBD1. The CDR3 has 15 amino acids. V lost 7 bases to trimming and J lost 1 base; unmatched junction nucleotides: 7. Germline V gives CDR1 SGHRS, CDR2 YFSETQ. The CDR3 spells CASSTGTENTGELFF. For the CDR3, the DNA is TGCGCCAGCTCAACCGGGACAGAGAACACCGGGGAGCTGTTTTTT.

V and J are TRBV29-1 and TRBJ1-4; D perhaps matches TRBD1 (5 bases). Trimming pared 7 bases from V and 6 bases from J, leaving 15 bases between. The CDR3 spans 13 residues. From germline, CDR1 is SQVTM and CDR2 ANQGSEA. The CDR3 loop is CSAVQGRDEKLFF. The CDR3 region has the DNA TGCAGCGCTGTGCAGGGAAGAGATGAAAAACTGTTTTTT.

The CDR3 nucleotides read TGTGCCATCAGTGATGTTTTAGGGGGAAGTGATTACGAGCAGTACTTC. The encoded protein is CAISDVLGGSDYEQYF. The J gene is TRBJ2-7, the V gene TRBV10-3, with D maybe TRBD1 (6 bases). Trimming removed 3 bases from V and 4 bases from J, with 19 bases in between. Germline V gene lookup returns CDR1 ENHRY and CDR2 SYGVKD. The CDR3 covers 16 residues.

The chain uses TRBV11-3 and TRBJ1-2; weak D call: TRBD1 (6 bases). V was pared by 5 bases and J by 4 bases, with 11 bases between. The germline V gene has CDR1 SGHNT and CDR2 YENEEA. This CDR3 is built from 13 residues. CDR3 loop: CASSPDRTYGYTF. The CDR3 DNA is TGTGCCAGCAGCCCGGACAGAACCTATGGCTACACCTTC.

This chain links TRBV6-1 with TRBJ1-5; 8 bases are shared with TRBD1. Germline V gene data show CDR1 as MNHNS and CDR2 as SASEGT. Losses at the gene ends were 4 bases for V and 5 bases for J; bases not matched to a gene: 10. CDR3 length: 16 residues. In DNA, the CDR3 is TGTGCCAGCAGTGGAACGCCCGACAGGGGTCATCAGCCCCAGCATTTT. Translation gives CASSGTPDRGHQPQHF.

V usage is TRBV7-9 and J usage is TRBJ2-7; D uncertain. CDR1 is SEHNR, CDR2 FQNEAQ, per germline (reference sequence). The CDR3 totals 15 residues. The V and J ends lost 4 bases and 3 bases respectively, with 16 bases between them. The DNA for the CDR3 is TGTGCCAGCAGCTCCTCGACTTATGCTGTCTACGAGCAGTACTTC. It encodes CASSSSTYAVYEQYF.

The chain is built from TRBV4-3 and TRBJ2-3; TRBD1 aligns across 10 bases. The V and J ends lost 0 bases and 4 bases, in that order; junction bases with no gene match: 4. The CDR3 sequence is 16 residues long. Germline V CDR1 and CDR2: LGHNA, YSLEER. The CDR3 bases are TGCGCCAGCAGCCAAGAGGGACAGGGGATATCAGATACGCAGTATTTT. As protein: CASSQEGQGISDTQYF.